This TCR beta chain is drawn from a study of blood T cells in healthy people across ages. Combining a sample-barcoded 5' primer with a J-beta primer mix, a second PCR ran for about 7 to 11 cycles. TCRdb re-derived calls from the 5' RACE reads in MiXCR, one entry per CDR3 protein. The top ten clones hold about 3.6% of a sample with about 620,000 distinct CDR3 sequences, roughly 20% of them seen once. There were healthy Caucasian individuals from Russia, aged roughly 6 to 90, serving as donors. In this sample, this clonotype turned up a few times. Its antigen is not identified. General observations from the study: The authors considered diversity estimates from one million T cells to be underestimates.

This TCR was recovered from an older man in good health. The sequencing input was blood.

DNA for the CDR3: TGTGCCAGCAGTGAAGCGGCCCTAAACAGGGCTGGAAACACCATATATTTT. Protein: CASSEAALNRAGNTIYF. The chain combines TRBV2 with TRBJ1-3; D perhaps matches TRBD1 (6 bases). The CDR3 is 17 amino acids. V shed 0 bases and J shed 2 bases, with 14 bases lying between them. Per germline, CDR1 SNHLY and CDR2 FYNNEI.